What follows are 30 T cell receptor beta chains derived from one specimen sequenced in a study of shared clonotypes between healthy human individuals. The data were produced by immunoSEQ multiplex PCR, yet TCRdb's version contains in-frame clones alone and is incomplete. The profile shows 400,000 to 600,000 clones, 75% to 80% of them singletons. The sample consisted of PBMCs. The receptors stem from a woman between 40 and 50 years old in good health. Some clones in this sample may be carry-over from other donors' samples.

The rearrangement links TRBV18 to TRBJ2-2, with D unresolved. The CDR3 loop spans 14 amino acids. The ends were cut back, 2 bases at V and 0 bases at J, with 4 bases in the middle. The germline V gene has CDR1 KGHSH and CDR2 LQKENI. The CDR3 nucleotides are TGTGCCAGCTCACCAGGGGCGAACACCGGGGAGCTGTTTTTT. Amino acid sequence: CASSPGANTGELFF.

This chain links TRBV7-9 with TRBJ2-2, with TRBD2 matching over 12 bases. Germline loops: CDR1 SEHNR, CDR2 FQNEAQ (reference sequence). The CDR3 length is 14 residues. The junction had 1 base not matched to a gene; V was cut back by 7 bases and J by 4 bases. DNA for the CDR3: TGTGCCAGCATGGGACTAGCGGGCACCGGGGAGCTGTTTTTT. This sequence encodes CASMGLAGTGELFF.

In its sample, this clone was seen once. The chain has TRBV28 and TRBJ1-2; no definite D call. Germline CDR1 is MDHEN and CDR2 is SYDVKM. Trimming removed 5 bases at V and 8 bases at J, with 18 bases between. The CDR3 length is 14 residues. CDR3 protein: CASSPGLPSDGYTF. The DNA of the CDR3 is TGTGCCAGCAGTCCAGGACTGCCCTCGGACGGCTACACCTTC.

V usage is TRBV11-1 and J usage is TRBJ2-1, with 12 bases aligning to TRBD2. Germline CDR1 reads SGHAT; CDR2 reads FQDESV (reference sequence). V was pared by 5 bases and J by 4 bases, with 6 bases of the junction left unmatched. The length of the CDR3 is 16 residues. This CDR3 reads CASSSQTSGRYNEQFF. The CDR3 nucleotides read TGTGCCAGCAGCAGTCAGACTAGCGGGAGATACAATGAGCAGTTCTTC. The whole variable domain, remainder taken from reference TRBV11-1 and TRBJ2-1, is EAEVAQSPRYKITEKSQAVAFWCDPISGHATLYWYRQILGQGPELLVQFQDESVVDDSQLPKDRFSAERLKGVDSTLKIQPAELGDSAMYLCASSSQTSGRYNEQFFGPGTRLTVL.

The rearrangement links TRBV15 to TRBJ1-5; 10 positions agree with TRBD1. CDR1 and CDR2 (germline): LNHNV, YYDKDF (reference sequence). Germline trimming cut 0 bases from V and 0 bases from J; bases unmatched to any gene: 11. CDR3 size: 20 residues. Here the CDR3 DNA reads TGTGCCACCAGCAGAGATACGGCAGGACAGGGGGTTTATAGCAATCAGCCCCAGCATTTT. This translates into CATSRDTAGQGVYSNQPQHF.

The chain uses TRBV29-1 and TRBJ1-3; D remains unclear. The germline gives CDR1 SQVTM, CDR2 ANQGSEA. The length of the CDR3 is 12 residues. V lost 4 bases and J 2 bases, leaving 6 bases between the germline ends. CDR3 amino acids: CSVAITGNTIYF. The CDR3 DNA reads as TGCAGCGTTGCGATCACTGGAAACACCATATATTTT.

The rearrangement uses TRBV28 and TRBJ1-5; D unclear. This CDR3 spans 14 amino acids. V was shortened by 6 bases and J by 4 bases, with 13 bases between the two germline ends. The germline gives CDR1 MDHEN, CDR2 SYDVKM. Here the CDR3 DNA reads TGTGCCAGCAGGGCCCCGGGGAGAAATCAGCCCCAGCATTTT. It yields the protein CASRAPGRNQPQHF.

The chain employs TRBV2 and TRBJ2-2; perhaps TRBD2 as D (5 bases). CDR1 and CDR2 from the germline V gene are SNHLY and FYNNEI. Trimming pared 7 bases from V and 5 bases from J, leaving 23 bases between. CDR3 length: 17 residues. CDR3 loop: CASTKPDTASGTGELFF. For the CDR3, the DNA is TGTGCCAGCACCAAACCCGACACCGCGTCGGGAACCGGGGAGCTGTTTTTT.

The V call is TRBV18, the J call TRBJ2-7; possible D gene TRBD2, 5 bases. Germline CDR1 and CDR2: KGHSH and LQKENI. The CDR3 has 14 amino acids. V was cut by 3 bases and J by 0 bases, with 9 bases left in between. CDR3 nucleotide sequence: TGTGCCAGCTCACCGGTCGGAGGCTCCTACGAGCAGTACTTC. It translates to CASSPVGGSYEQYF.

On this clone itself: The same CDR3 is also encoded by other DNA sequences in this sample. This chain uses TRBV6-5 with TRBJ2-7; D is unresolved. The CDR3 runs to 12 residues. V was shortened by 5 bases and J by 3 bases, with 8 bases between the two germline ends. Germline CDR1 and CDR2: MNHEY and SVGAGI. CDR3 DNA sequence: TGTGCCAGCAGTCCACGAGGCTACGAGCAGTACTTC. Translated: CASSPRGYEQYF.

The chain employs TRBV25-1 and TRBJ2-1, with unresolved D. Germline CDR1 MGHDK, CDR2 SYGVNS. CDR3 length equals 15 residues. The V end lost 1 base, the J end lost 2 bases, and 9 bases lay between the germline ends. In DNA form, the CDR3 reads TGTGCCAGCAGTGAATCGGGCGTCGCCTACAATGAGCAGTTCTTC. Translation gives CASSESGVAYNEQFF.

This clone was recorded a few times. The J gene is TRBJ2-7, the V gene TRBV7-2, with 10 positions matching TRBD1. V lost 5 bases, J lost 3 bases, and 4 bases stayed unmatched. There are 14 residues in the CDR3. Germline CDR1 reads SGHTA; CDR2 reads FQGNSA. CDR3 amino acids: CASSTGTGDYEQYF. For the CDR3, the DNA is TGTGCCAGCAGCACCGGGACAGGGGACTACGAGCAGTACTTC. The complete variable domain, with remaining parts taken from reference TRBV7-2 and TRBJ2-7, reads GAGVSQSPSNKVTEKGKDVELRCDPISGHTALYWYRQSLGQGLEFLIYFQGNSAPDKSGLPSDRFSAERTGGSVSTLTIQRTQQEDSAVYLCASSTGTGDYEQYFGPGTRLTVT.

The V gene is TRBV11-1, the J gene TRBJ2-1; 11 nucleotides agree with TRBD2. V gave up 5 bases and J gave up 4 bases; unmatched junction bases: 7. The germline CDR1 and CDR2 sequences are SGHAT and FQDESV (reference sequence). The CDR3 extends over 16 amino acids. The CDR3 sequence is CASSTTGTSGYNEQFF. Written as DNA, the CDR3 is TGTGCCAGCAGCACCACCGGGACTAGCGGTTACAATGAGCAGTTCTTC.

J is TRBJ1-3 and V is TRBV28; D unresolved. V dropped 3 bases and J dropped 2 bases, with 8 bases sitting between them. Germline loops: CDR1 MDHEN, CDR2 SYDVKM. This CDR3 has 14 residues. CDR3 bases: TGTGCCAGCAGTTTCGTGAGAACTGGAAACACCATATATTTT. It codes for CASSFVRTGNTIYF.

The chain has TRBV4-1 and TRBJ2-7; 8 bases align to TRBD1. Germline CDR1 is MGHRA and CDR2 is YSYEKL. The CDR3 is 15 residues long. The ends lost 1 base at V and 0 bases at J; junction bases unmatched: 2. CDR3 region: CASSQGTGSSYEQYF. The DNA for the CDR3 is TGCGCCAGCAGCCAAGGGACAGGGAGCTCCTACGAGCAGTACTTC.

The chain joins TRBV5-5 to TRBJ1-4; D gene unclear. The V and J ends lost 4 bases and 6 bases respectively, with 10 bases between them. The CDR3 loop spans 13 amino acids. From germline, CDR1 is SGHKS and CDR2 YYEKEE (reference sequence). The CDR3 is CASSPSGDEKLFF. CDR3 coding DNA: TGTGCCAGCAGCCCCTCGGGAGATGAAAAACTGTTTTTT.

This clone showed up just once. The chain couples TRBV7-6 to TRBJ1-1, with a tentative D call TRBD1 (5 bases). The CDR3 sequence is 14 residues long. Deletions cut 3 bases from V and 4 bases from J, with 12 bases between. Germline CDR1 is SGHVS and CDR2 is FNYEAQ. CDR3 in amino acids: CASSLGRGGTEAFF. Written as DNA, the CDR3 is TGTGCCAGCAGCTTGGGCCGCGGGGGCACTGAAGCTTTCTTT.

The CDR3 loop is CASSFDRANTEAFF. The CDR3 bases are TGCGCCAGCAGCTTCGACAGGGCGAACACTGAAGCTTTCTTT. The chain recombines TRBV5-1 with TRBJ1-1, with TRBD1 matching over 7 bases. Germline values: CDR1 SGHRS, CDR2 YFSETQ. J lost 1 base, V lost 2 bases, and 2 bases had no gene match. This CDR3 is 14 amino acids long.

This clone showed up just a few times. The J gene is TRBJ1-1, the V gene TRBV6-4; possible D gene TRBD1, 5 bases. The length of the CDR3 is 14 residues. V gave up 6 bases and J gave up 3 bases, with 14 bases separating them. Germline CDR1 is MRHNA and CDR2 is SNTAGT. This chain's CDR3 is CASSREGYYTEAFF. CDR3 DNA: TGTGCCAGCAGCAGGGAGGGGTATTACACTGAAGCTTTCTTT.

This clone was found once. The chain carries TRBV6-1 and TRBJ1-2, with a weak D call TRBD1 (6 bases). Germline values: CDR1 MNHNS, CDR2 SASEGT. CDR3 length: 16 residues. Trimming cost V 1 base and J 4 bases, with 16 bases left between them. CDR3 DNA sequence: TGTGCCAGCAGTGAAGTCTGGGGGGCGAGAACCTATGGCTACACCTTC. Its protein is CASSEVWGARTYGYTF.

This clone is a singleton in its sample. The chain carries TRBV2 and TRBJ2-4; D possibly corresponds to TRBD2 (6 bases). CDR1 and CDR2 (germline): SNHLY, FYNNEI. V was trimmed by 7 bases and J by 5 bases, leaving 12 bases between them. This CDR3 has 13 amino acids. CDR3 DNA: TGTGCCAGCACCCGGACTACCGAAAACATTCAGTACTTC. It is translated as CASTRTTENIQYF.

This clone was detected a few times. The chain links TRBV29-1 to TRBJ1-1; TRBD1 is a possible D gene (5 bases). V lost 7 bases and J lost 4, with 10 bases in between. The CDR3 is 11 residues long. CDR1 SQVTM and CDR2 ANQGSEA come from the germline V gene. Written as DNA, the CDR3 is TGCAGCGCCGCAGGGAGCACTGAAGCTTTCTTT. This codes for CSAAGSTEAFF.

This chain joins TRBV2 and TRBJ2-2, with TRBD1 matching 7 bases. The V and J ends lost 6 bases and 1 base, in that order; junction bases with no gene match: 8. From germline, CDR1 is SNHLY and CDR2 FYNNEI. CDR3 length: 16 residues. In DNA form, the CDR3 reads TGTGCCAGCAGAGACAGGGTGCAGGGGAACACCGGGGAGCTGTTTTTT. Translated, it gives CASRDRVQGNTGELFF.

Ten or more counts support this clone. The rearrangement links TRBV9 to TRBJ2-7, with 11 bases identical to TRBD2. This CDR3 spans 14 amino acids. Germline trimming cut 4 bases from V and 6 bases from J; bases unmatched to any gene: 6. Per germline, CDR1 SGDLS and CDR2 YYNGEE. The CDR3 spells CASSTGTSGAEQYF. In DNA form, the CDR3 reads TGTGCCAGCAGCACAGGGACTAGCGGAGCCGAGCAGTACTTC.

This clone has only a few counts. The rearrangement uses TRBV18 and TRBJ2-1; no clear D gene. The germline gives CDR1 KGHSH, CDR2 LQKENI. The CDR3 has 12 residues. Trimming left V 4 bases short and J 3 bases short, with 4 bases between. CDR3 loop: CASSRGYNEQFF. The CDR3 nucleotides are TGTGCCAGCTCACGGGGCTACAATGAGCAGTTCTTC.

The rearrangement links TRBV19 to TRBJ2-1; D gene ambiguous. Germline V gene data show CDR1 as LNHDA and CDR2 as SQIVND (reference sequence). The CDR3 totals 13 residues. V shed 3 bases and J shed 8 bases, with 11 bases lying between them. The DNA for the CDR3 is TGTGCCAGTAGTATGGAAAGGTGGCATGAGCAGTTCTTC. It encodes CASSMERWHEQFF.

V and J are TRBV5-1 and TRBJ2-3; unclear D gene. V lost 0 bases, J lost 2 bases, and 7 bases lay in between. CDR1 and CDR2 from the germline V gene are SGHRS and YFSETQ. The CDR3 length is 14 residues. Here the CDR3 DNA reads TGCGCCAGCAGCTTGGACCCATCCACAGATACGCAGTATTTT. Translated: CASSLDPSTDTQYF. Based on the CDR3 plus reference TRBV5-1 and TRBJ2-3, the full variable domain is KAGVTQTPRYLIKTRGQQVTLSCSPISGHRSVSWYQQTPGQGLQFLFEYFSETQRNKGNFPGRFSGRQFSNSRSEMNVSTLELGDSALYLCASSLDPSTDTQYFGPGTRLTVL.

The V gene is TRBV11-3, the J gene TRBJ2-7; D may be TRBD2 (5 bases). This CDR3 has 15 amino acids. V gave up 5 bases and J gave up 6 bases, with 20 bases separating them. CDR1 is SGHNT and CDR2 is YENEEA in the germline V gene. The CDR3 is CASSPRGAIRSEQYF. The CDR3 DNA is TGTGCCAGCAGCCCCCGGGGAGCGATCAGGAGCGAGCAGTACTTC.

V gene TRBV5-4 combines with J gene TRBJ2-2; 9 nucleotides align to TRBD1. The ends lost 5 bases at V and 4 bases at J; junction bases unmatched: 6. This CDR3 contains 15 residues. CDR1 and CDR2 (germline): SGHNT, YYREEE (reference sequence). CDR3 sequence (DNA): TGTGCCAGCAGGGAAGCGGACAGGGGCACCGGGGAGCTGTTTTTT. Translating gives CASREADRGTGELFF.

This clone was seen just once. The CDR3 spells CASSSQGVTVTDTQYF. The CDR3 nucleotides are TGTGCCAGCTCATCTCAGGGGGTGACGGTCACAGATACGCAGTATTTT. The rearrangement links TRBV18 to TRBJ2-3, with 7 bases aligning to TRBD1. The trim removed 5 bases at V and 2 bases at J, leaving 10 bases unmatched. The CDR3 runs to 16 residues. Germline values: CDR1 KGHSH, CDR2 LQKENI. Filled out from reference TRBV18 and TRBJ2-3, the complete variable domain reads NAGVMQNPRHLVRRRGQEARLRCSPMKGHSHVYWYRQLPEEGLKFMVYLQKENIIDESGMPKERFSAEFPKEGPSILRIQQVVRGDSAAYFCASSSQGVTVTDTQYFGPGTRLTVL.